This T cell receptor (beta chain) is drawn from a study of blood T cells in healthy people across ages. Comment on this clonotype: Its antigen is currently unknown.

Germline lookup yields CDR1 DFQATT and CDR2 SNEGSKA (reference sequence). V lost 6 bases and J lost 5, with 22 bases in between. The CDR3 covers 15 residues. Study-level results: Strong correlation linked observed beta diversity and percent naive T cells. Age showed a roughly linear inverse relationship with TCR beta diversity per million T cells.

For the second PCR, which ran for roughly 6 to 12 cycles, a sample-barcoded 5' primer and a J-beta primer mix were used. TCRdb passed the 5' RACE reads through MiXCR, listing each CDR3 protein once. The top ten hold 23% of the sample, which has some 1.8 million distinct CDR3 sequences, roughly two fifths seen once. Donation came from healthy Caucasian individuals in Russia who were aged roughly 6 to 95. There were at least 5.5 micrograms of total RNA extracted from every sample. This receptor was identified in a human donor in good health. The rearrangement links TRBV20-1 to TRBJ1-2; D gene ambiguous. Input material: blood. DNA of the CDR3: TGCAGTGCCCTCACCGGAGGGATTATAGAGTATGGCTACACCTTC. Translated: CSALTGGIIEYGYTF.